The sequence of this TCR beta chain was determined in a study of OX40 agonist ivuxolimab in advanced cancers. The sampling schedule covered blood at baseline, cycle 4 day 1, and cycle 7 day 1. The protocol was immunoSEQ multiplex PCR, while the TCRdb copy is restricted to in-frame clones and leaves out a portion. This repertoire shows about 40,000 clones, about 86% found once; its top ten account for just over 20%. Per germline, CDR1 SGDLS and CDR2 YYNGEE. The CDR3 has 15 residues. The V end lost 4 bases, the J end lost 7 bases, and 18 bases lay between the germline ends. Regarding this clone: What it binds is not known.

The study, taken as a whole, reports: At doses 0.1 to 3.0 mg/kg, CD4+ and CD8+ clones expanded. Normalized T-cell clonal expansion was also low in some nonresponders. On average, CD8+ T cells showed a greater number of expanded clones than CD4+.

The chain is built from TRBV9 and TRBJ2-1; a weak D match, TRBD2 (7 bases). Sequenced here: CD4+ or CD8+ T cells sorted from blood, sampled in a trial of the OX40 agonist ivuxolimab. This clonotype was obtained from an adult with an advanced solid tumor such as melanoma, head and neck, liver or kidney cancer. The CDR3 here is CASSPGGGAGNEQFF. As DNA, the CDR3 is TGTGCCAGCAGCCCCGGAGGGGGGGCAGGGAATGAGCAGTTCTTC.